The 21 T cell receptor beta chains below all came from one sample that was sequenced in a study of blood T cells in healthy people across ages. The authors ran a second PCR of about 6 to 11 cycles using a sample-barcoded 5' primer and a J-beta primer mix. TCRdb re-called the 5' RACE reads through MiXCR, storing one row per CDR3 protein. The sample carries 720,000 or so distinct CDR3 sequences, around 41% recorded once. Sequencing was done on a sample of blood. The receptor set was obtained from an elderly man in good health.

This clonotype showed up just a few times. A much larger clone sits a single nucleotide away, making a read error possible. The CDR3 here is CASSAGTPEDTQYF. The DNA for the CDR3 is TGTGCCAGCAGCGCAGGGACCCCGGAGGATACGCAGTATTTT. This chain uses TRBV7-2 with TRBJ2-3, with D possibly called TRBD1 or TRBD2 (5 bases each). Germline CDR1 reads SGHTA; CDR2 reads FQGNSA. V lost 5 bases and J lost 6, with 15 bases in between. The CDR3 runs to 14 residues. The whole variable domain, remainder taken from reference TRBV7-2 and TRBJ2-3, is GAGVSQSPSNKVTEKGKDVELRCDPISGHTALYWYRQSLGQGLEFLIYFQGNSAPDKSGLPSDRFSAERTGGSVSTLTIQRTQQEDSAVYLCASSAGTPEDTQYFGPGTRLTVL.

This clonotype was seen more than once but under ten times. V and J are TRBV7-2 and TRBJ2-7; D is uncertain. CDR1 SGHTA and CDR2 FQGNSA come from the germline V gene. The V end lost 2 bases, the J end lost 6 bases, and 11 bases lay between the germline ends. CDR3 size: 13 residues. Written as DNA, the CDR3 is TGTGCCAGCAGCTTACCTACCAGTGGCGAGCAGTACTTC. Amino acids: CASSLPTSGEQYF.

The chain links TRBV5-1 to TRBJ1-5, with a weak D call TRBD1 (5 bases). Deletions cut 2 bases from V and 4 bases from J, with 10 bases between. The length of the CDR3 is 14 residues. Looked up from germline, CDR1 is SGHRS and CDR2 is YFSETQ. CDR3 protein: CASSFGDGNQPQHF. The DNA for the CDR3 is TGCGCCAGCAGCTTTGGGGACGGGAATCAGCCCCAGCATTTT.

The CDR3 loop reads CSGRDSQFYGYTF. The CDR3 region has the DNA TGCAGTGGCCGGGACAGCCAATTCTATGGCTACACCTTC. The chain employs TRBV20-1 and TRBJ1-2; 7 nucleotides align to TRBD1. The V segment lost 7 bases and the J segment 4 bases; nucleotides outside the gene matches: 9. Germline V lookup: CDR1 DFQATT, CDR2 SNEGSKA (reference sequence). This CDR3 has 13 residues.

The rearrangement uses TRBV29-1 and TRBJ2-7, with no clear D. Germline CDR1 reads SQVTM; CDR2 reads ANQGSEA. This CDR3 comprises 11 residues. Trimming took off 4 bases at V and 7 bases at J, with 11 bases between the two ends. The CDR3 DNA reads TGCAGCGTTGTTCTAGTCGGTGAGCAGTACTTC. It specifies CSVVLVGEQYF.

V gene TRBV6-6 combines with J gene TRBJ2-5, with a weak D call TRBD2 (7 bases). V lost 6 bases, J lost 4 bases, and 21 bases lay in between. CDR3 length: 16 residues. CDR1 and CDR2 from the germline V gene are MNHNY and SVGAGI (reference sequence). The CDR3 DNA reads as TGTGCCAGCAGGCACGGGTCCCAGGGGAGGGGAGAGACCCAGTACTTC. Amino acids: CASRHGSQGRGETQYF.

There are a few counts of this clonotype. V gene TRBV6-2 or TRBV6-3 combines with J gene TRBJ1-1; TRBD1 agrees at 11 bases. Per the germline V gene, CDR1 is MNHEY and CDR2 is SVGEGT. The CDR3 contains 15 residues. Germline trimming cut 5 bases from V and 3 bases from J; bases unmatched to any gene: 5. As DNA, the CDR3 is TGTGCCAGCAGTCCAGGACAGGGGGCTCACACTGAAGCTTTCTTT. It translates to CASSPGQGAHTEAFF.

The rearrangement joins TRBV5-1 to TRBJ2-5; possible D gene TRBD1, 6 bases. TRBJ2-7 matches the DNA end more closely, so the J call is doubtful. Germline-derived CDR1 and CDR2 are SGHRS and YFSETQ. This CDR3 is built from 16 residues. This CDR3 is CASSLVGTGKHYEQYF. The CDR3 DNA sequence: TGCGCCAGCAGCTTGGTGGGAACAGGGAAACACTACGAGCAGTACTTC.

This clonotype was recorded many times. The rearrangement links TRBV29-1 to TRBJ2-7, with 9 bases matching TRBD2. After removal of 7 bases from V and 0 bases from J, the junction contained 10 bases not matched to a gene. CDR3 length equals 15 residues. Germline V gives CDR1 SQVTM, CDR2 ANQGSEA. CDR3 loop: CSAWGFSGSSYEQYF. CDR3 sequence (DNA): TGCAGCGCCTGGGGGTTTAGCGGGAGCTCCTACGAGCAGTACTTC.

The chain recombines TRBV4-3 with TRBJ2-7, with D maybe TRBD1 (5 bases). Germline V gene lookup returns CDR1 LGHNA and CDR2 YSLEER. The CDR3 loop spans 14 amino acids. V was cut by 4 bases and J by 4 bases, with 14 bases left in between. CDR3 DNA: TGCGCCAGCAGCCTGTTTGAAGGGGATTACGAGCAGTACTTC. Protein product: CASSLFEGDYEQYF.

This clonotype appeared a few times. The chain employs TRBV7-9 and TRBJ2-1; tentatively, D is TRBD2 (6 bases). Germline values: CDR1 SEHNR, CDR2 FQNEAQ (reference sequence). V was pared by 1 base and J by 7 bases, with 20 bases between. CDR3 size: 17 residues. CDR3 DNA: TGTGCCAGCAGCTTAGTACGCGGGGCCAGCCGGAGTAATGAGCAGTTCTTC. This encodes CASSLVRGASRSNEQFF. Looking up the rest from reference TRBV7-9 and TRBJ2-1 gives the full variable domain: DTGVSQNPRHKITKRGQNVTFRCDPISEHNRLYWYRQTLGQGPEFLTYFQNEAQLEKSRLLSDRFSAERPKGSFSTLEIQRTEQGDSAMYLCASSLVRGASRSNEQFFGPGTRLTVL.

The table lists this clonotype with a few counts. Given a much more abundant clone one base away, this may be a read error. The J gene is TRBJ1-4, the V gene TRBV30, with D perhaps TRBD1 (5 bases). Germline CDR1 GTSNPN, CDR2 SVGIG (reference sequence). This CDR3 has 13 amino acids. The CDR3 loop is CAWSPGGYEELFF. The CDR3 nucleotides are TGTGCCTGGAGCCCCGGGGGATATGAAGAACTGTTTTTT.

V gene TRBV7-9 combines with J gene TRBJ2-5, with unresolved D. The germline V gene encodes CDR1 SEHNR and CDR2 FQNEAQ (reference sequence). This CDR3 region has 13 residues. V lost 5 bases to trimming and J lost 5 bases, with 12 bases between them. CDR3 in amino acids: CASSPPVVETQYF. As DNA, the CDR3 is TGTGCCAGCAGCCCCCCCGTGGTTGAGACCCAGTACTTC.

This clonotype turned up a few times. The chain has TRBV7-9 and TRBJ1-6; D is unclear. The CDR3 length is 14 residues. V was clipped by 1 base and J by 9 bases, with 10 bases between them. The germline V gene encodes CDR1 SEHNR and CDR2 FQNEAQ (reference sequence). The CDR3 sequence is CASSLGGSSSPLHF. In DNA, the CDR3 is TGTGCCAGCAGCTTAGGCGGCAGCAGTTCACCCCTCCACTTT.

The chain combines TRBV20-1 with TRBJ2-6; TRBD2 matches 12 bases. Germline V gene data show CDR1 as DFQATT and CDR2 as SNEGSKA (reference sequence). V lost 5 bases and J lost 4; bases outside the gene matches: 6. This CDR3 region has 16 residues. As DNA, the CDR3 is TGCAGTGCTCCCGGACTAGCGGGATCAGGGGCCAACGTCCTGACTTTC. It specifies CSAPGLAGSGANVLTF.

The chain links TRBV15 to TRBJ2-6; 9 nucleotides agree with TRBD1. The CDR3 has 18 amino acids. Losses at the gene ends were 3 bases for V and 0 bases for J; bases not matched to a gene: 6. Germline CDR1 is LNHNV and CDR2 is YYDKDF (reference sequence). CDR3: CATSRVGTGTSGANVLTF. The DNA of the CDR3 is TGTGCCACCAGCAGGGTGGGGACAGGGACCTCTGGGGCCAACGTCCTGACTTTC.

The gene calls are TRBV20-1 and TRBJ2-1, with TRBD2 as a possible D gene (5 bases). Trimming cost V 3 bases and J 4 bases, with 16 bases left between them. This CDR3 spans 15 amino acids. CDR1 DFQATT and CDR2 SNEGSKA come from the germline V gene (reference sequence). The CDR3 DNA is TGCAGTGCTAGCCAACGAGCGGAAAGGTACAATGAGCAGTTCTTC. This sequence encodes CSASQRAERYNEQFF.

The V gene is TRBV20-1, the J gene TRBJ1-5; D not certain. The CDR3 has 14 residues. The V gene's germline CDR1 is DFQATT and CDR2 SNEGSKA (reference sequence). Trimming removed 5 bases at V and 2 bases at J, with 13 bases between. CDR3 region: CSARTIWGNQPQHF. CDR3 bases: TGCAGTGCTCGCACAATCTGGGGCAATCAGCCCCAGCATTTT.

This chain connects TRBV4-3 to TRBJ2-5; the match to TRBD2 covers 10 bases. The CDR3 contains 13 residues. The germline V gene has CDR1 LGHNA and CDR2 YSLEER. CDR3 in DNA: TGCGCGTCCGGGCTAGCGGGAGCAGAGACCCAGTACTTC. It yields the protein CASGLAGAETQYF.

The rearrangement joins TRBV20-1 to TRBJ1-5; 12 nucleotides line up with TRBD1. CDR1 is DFQATT and CDR2 is SNEGSKA in the germline V gene (reference sequence). V dropped 1 base and J dropped 5; count of bases not matched to a gene: 6. The CDR3 loop spans 16 amino acids. This CDR3 reads CSARGDRGLSDQPQHF. For the CDR3, the DNA is TGCAGTGCTAGAGGGGACAGGGGGCTTTCCGATCAGCCCCAGCATTTT.

The gene calls are TRBV6-1 and TRBJ2-1, with 9 nucleotides matching TRBD2. Germline V CDR1 and CDR2: MNHNS, SASEGT. The CDR3 is made up of 16 amino acids. The J segment lost 7 bases and the V segment lost 4 bases, leaving 11 bases of the junction unmatched. The CDR3 spells CASSVESGGLKNEQFF. CDR3 DNA sequence: TGTGCCAGCAGTGTAGAAAGCGGGGGGTTGAAAAATGAGCAGTTCTTC.